A single sample gave rise to the 11 T cell receptor beta chains below, sequenced in a study of T cell repertoires in cytomegalovirus infection. For these TCRs, the target antigens are not known. TCRdb re-called the reads with MiXCR, one entry per CDR3 protein. The repertoire holds approximately 590,000 distinct CDR3 sequences, 35% to 50% seen once, with 48% in the top ten. Sample: cultured PBMCs, taken from culture after CMV antigen stimulation. The origin of the receptors is a human donor in good health (CMV status not recorded). Some clones in this sample may be carry-over from other donors' samples.

This clonotype was detected only a few times. V usage is TRBV7-2 and J usage is TRBJ2-5, with D unclear. Germline V gene data show CDR1 as SGHTA and CDR2 as FQGNSA. With 3 bases removed from V and 0 bases from J, the gap between germline ends came to 8 bases. The CDR3 is made up of 14 amino acids. The chain's CDR3 is CASSLRSNQETQYF. As DNA, the CDR3 is TGTGCCAGCAGCTTGAGGAGTAACCAAGAGACCCAGTACTTC.

This clonotype turned up a few times. The chain carries TRBV7-3 and TRBJ2-7; 8 bases fit TRBD1. In germline, CDR1 is SGHTA, CDR2 FQGTGA. CDR3 length: 16 amino acids. V lost 0 bases, J lost 1 base, and 5 bases stayed unmatched. CDR3 amino acids: CASSLTTGALSYEQYF. The CDR3 DNA sequence: TGTGCCAGCAGCTTAACGACAGGGGCCCTTTCCTACGAGCAGTACTTC.

Concerning this clonotype itself: It may be a read error: a sequence one base away is much more abundant. This chain joins TRBV7-4 and TRBJ1-1; D is unclear. The CDR3 spans 13 residues. Germline CDR1 reads SGHVT; CDR2 reads SQSDAQ. Trimming took 8 bases from V and 4 from J, leaving 14 bases between them. The DNA for the CDR3 is TGTGCCAGCGGAATAGGGTTGGGCACTGAAGCTTTCTTT. Protein sequence: CASGIGLGTEAFF.

This clonotype appeared a few times. This chain links TRBV12-3 or TRBV12-4 with TRBJ1-2, with 7 nucleotides matching TRBD1. The junction had 11 bases not matched to a gene; V was cut back by 6 bases and J by 7 bases. The CDR3 is made up of 14 amino acids. The CDR3 region has the DNA TGTGCCAGCAGATTCTACAGGGGTGTTAGTGGCTACACCTTC. This gives the protein CASRFYRGVSGYTF.

This clonotype was picked up a small number of times. The V and J genes are TRBV12-3 or TRBV12-4 and TRBJ1-1; D ambiguous. The length of the CDR3 is 14 residues. Trimming shortened V by 6 bases and J by 4 bases, and 15 bases separated the two germline ends. The CDR3 coding sequence is TGTGCCAGCAGAAGAGAGGTTATGAGCACTGAAGCTTTCTTT. Its translation: CASRREVMSTEAFF.

This rearrangement joins TRBV11-2 to TRBJ2-3; 7 nucleotides align to TRBD2. CDR3 length: 14 residues. Looked up from germline, CDR1 is SGHAT and CDR2 is FQNNGV. Unmatched junction bases numbered 3, after V lost 6 bases and J lost 0 bases. The CDR3 loop is CASRGGTSTDTQYF. CDR3 DNA: TGTGCCAGCAGGGGGGGGACTAGCACAGATACGCAGTATTTT.

This clonotype was observed a handful of times. The chain combines TRBV7-9 with TRBJ2-7; D is possibly TRBD2 (5 bases). The V and J ends lost 4 bases and 3 bases respectively, with 13 bases between them. CDR3 size: 14 residues. CDR1 and CDR2 from the germline V gene are SEHNR and FQNEAQ (reference sequence). CDR3: CASSSSVRDYEQYF. CDR3 DNA sequence: TGTGCCAGCAGCTCGTCGGTACGGGACTACGAGCAGTACTTC.

The chain is built from TRBV6-1 and TRBJ2-1; the D gene is possibly TRBD2 (6 bases). The CDR3 contains 13 residues. V gave up 5 bases and J gave up 8 bases, with 13 bases separating them. Germline lookup yields CDR1 MNHNS and CDR2 SASEGT. CDR3 coding DNA: TGTGCCAGCAGTTTCGGAGGGCTCTATGAGCAGTTCTTC. Its translation: CASSFGGLYEQFF.

The CDR3 DNA reads as TGTGCCAGCAGCTGGGGGGGAACCTACAATGAGCAGTTCTTC. Residues: CASSWGGTYNEQFF. The V gene is TRBV9, the J gene TRBJ2-1, with 7 bases that match TRBD2. The CDR3 sequence is 14 residues long. Per the germline V gene, CDR1 is SGDLS and CDR2 is YYNGEE. Trimming took 4 bases from V and 2 from J; bases not matched to a gene: 3.

Only one count was recorded for this clonotype. The rearrangement links TRBV3-1 to TRBJ2-1; tentative D call: TRBD2 (5 bases). Deletions cut 3 bases from V and 4 bases from J, with 16 bases between. The germline V gene encodes CDR1 LGHDT and CDR2 YNNKEL (reference sequence). The CDR3 is 16 residues long. The CDR3 loop is CASSQTRFPGYNEQFF. The CDR3 DNA reads as TGTGCCAGCAGCCAGACCCGGTTCCCGGGGTACAATGAGCAGTTCTTC.

The V call is TRBV12-5, the J call TRBJ1-2; 7 bases line up with TRBD1. The germline V gene has CDR1 LGHNT and CDR2 FRNRAP. The CDR3 is 13 residues long. Losses at the gene ends were 5 bases for V and 2 bases for J; bases not matched to a gene: 2. The CDR3 nucleotides are TGTGCTAGTGGTCAGGGGGGGAACTATGGCTACACCTTC. Amino acid sequence: CASGQGGNYGYTF.